The rows below give T cell receptor beta chains drawn from one sample of a study of T cell changes during pregnancy in multiple sclerosis. This table comes from immunoSEQ multiplex PCR, and its TCRdb copy is limited to in-frame clones, with some not included. This table holds tens of thousands of clones, around 91% found once. The sequencing used CD4+ T cells from peripheral blood mononuclear cells, collected in the second trimester of pregnancy. These receptors were taken from a female donor with multiple sclerosis, enrolled in a pregnancy study. CDR3s include the opening cysteine and the closing phenylalanine or tryptophan. The D gene is left open where the match is weak. Where a row states a size, it is once, few, many or the class of an expanded clone; other rows omit it.

>14|TRBV11-2|.|.|TRBJ2-7
TGTGCCAGCAGCTTAGGTTCTAGCTCCTACGAGCAGTACTTC
CASSLGSSSYEQYF
>15|TRBV11-2|.|.|TRBJ2-3
TGTGCCAGCAGCTTAGACAGGGGAGGCACAGATACGCAGTATTTT
CASSLDRGGTDTQYF
>14|TRBV5-1|.|TRBD1|TRBJ2-7
TGCGCCAGCAGCGGGCGGGGACAGGGGTACGAGCAGTACTTC
CASSGRGQGYEQYF
>16|TRBV7-6|once|TRBD2|TRBJ2-2
TGTGCCAGCAGCCCCCGCCCTAGCGGGACGGCCGGGGAGCTGTTTTTT
CASSPRPSGTAGELFF
>16|TRBV7-9|.|TRBD2|TRBJ2-1
TGTGCCAGCAGCCCAAGGACTAGCGGCTCCTACAATGAGCAGTTCTTC
CASSPRTSGSYNEQFF
>12|TRBV7-2|few|.|TRBJ1-2
TGTGCCAGCACCACAGGGACCTATGGCTACACCTTC
CASTTGTYGYTF
>14|TRBV10-3|.|TRBD2|TRBJ2-7
TGTGCCATCAGTGATTCGGGGGGGAGTCTCGAGCAGTACTTC
CAISDSGGSLEQYF
>16|TRBV28|once|.|TRBJ2-7
TGTGCCAGCAGTTTGGGGAATAGGGGCCTCCCCTACGAGCAGTACTTC
CASSLGNRGLPYEQYF
>14|TRBV27|.|.|TRBJ2-1
TGTGCCAGCAGTTTAAATCGGGAGTCGGATGAGCAGTTCTTC
CASSLNRESDEQFF
>14|TRBV6-4|.|TRBD2|TRBJ2-3
TGTGCCAGCAAGGGAGACCGGACTAGCGATACGCAGTATTTT
CASKGDRTSDTQYF
>12|TRBV2|.|.|TRBJ2-7
TGTGCCAGCAGTGACCGCGCCTACGAGCAGTACTTC
CASSDRAYEQYF
>15|TRBV4-3|.|TRBD1|TRBJ2-3
TGCGCCAGCAGCCAAGGACAGGGGTTCGCAGATACGCAGTATTTT
CASSQGQGFADTQYF
>12|TRBV2|few|.|TRBJ1-3
TGTGCCAGCAGTGCTCGTGGAAACACCATATATTTT
CASSARGNTIYF
>14|TRBV4-3|.|.|TRBJ2-1
TGCGCCAGCAGCCAGATTAGCGAGCCCGCTGAGCAGTTCTTC
CASSQISEPAEQFF
>15|TRBV28|.|TRBD2|TRBJ2-1
TGTGCCAGCAGTTCCCCGGGAGGGGGATACAATGAGCAGTTCTTC
CASSSPGGGYNEQFF
>11|TRBV7-9|.|.|TRBJ1-2
TGTGCCAGCAGCTTAGATACAGGCTACACCTTC
CASSLDTGYTF